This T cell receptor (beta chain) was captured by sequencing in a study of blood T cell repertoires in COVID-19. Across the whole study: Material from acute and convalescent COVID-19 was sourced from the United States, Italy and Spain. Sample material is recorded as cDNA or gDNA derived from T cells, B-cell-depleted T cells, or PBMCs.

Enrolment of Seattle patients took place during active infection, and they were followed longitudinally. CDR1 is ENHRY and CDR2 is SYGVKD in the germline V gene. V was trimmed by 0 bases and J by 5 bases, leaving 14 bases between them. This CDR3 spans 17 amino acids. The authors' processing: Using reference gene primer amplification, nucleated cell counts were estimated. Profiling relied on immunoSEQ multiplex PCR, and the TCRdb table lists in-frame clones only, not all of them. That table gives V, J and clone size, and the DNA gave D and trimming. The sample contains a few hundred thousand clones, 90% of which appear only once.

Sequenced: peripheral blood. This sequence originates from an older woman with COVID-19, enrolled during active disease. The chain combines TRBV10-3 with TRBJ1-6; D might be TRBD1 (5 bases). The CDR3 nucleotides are TGTGCCATCAGTGAGTCCGCCAGGGTTGGGGATAATTCACCCCTCCACTTT. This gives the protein CAISESARVGDNSPLHF.